One and the same sample provided the 18 T cell receptor beta chains below, sequenced in a study of spatial heterogeneity in lung cancer. TCRdb reanalysed the 5' RACE reads using MiXCR and keeps one entry per CDR3 protein. This table holds more than 95,000 distinct CDR3 sequences, 9.5% to 15% found once. Time point here: blood at routine non-recurrence follow-up after resection. Whole RNA, isolated from tumor, nontumor lung or frozen PBMC, was sequenced without prior sorting. Sequences were derived from PBMCs, sampled at follow-up. The receptors originated from a male donor with early-stage non-small cell lung cancer.

This clonotype was seen repeatedly, ten times or more. This chain connects TRBV27 to TRBJ1-2; 7 bases match TRBD1. J was trimmed by 4 bases and V by 0 bases; bases with no gene match: 5. Germline values: CDR1 MNHEY, CDR2 SMNVEV (reference sequence). This CDR3 contains 15 residues. The CDR3 region has the DNA TGTGCCAGCAGTTTATCAAGCAGGGGGATCTATGGCTACACCTTC. It encodes CASSLSSRGIYGYTF.

The sample holds many counts of this clonotype. The chain recombines TRBV10-3 with TRBJ2-5, with TRBD1 identical over 7 bases. The trim removed 10 bases at V and 2 bases at J, leaving 10 bases unmatched. Germline CDR1 is ENHRY and CDR2 is SYGVKD. The CDR3 runs to 14 residues. In nucleotides, the CDR3 is TGTGCCAGCAGACCGGGACAGCCTCAAGAGACCCAGTACTTC. Translated, it gives CASRPGQPQETQYF.

The chain uses TRBV4-3 and TRBJ2-7; D is perhaps TRBD1 (5 bases). The CDR3 has 15 residues. In germline, CDR1 is LGHNA, CDR2 YSLEER. Trimming stripped 8 bases from V and 4 bases from J, with 21 bases between. CDR3 residues: CASSMGLVNEYEQYF. In DNA form, the CDR3 reads TGCGCCAGCTCCATGGGGCTAGTCAACGAGTACGAGCAGTACTTC.

This clonotype was recorded a few times. V and J are TRBV5-1 and TRBJ2-7; D tentatively fits TRBD1 or TRBD2 (5 bases each). The CDR3 spans 16 residues. Germline V gives CDR1 SGHRS, CDR2 YFSETQ. Trimming shortened V by 4 bases and J by 3 bases, and 20 bases separated the two germline ends. The CDR3 nucleotides are TGCGCCAGCAGCCTACAACCGCCTATGGGGGTCTACGAGCAGTACTTC. This gives the protein CASSLQPPMGVYEQYF.

The sample holds many counts of this clonotype. CDR3 protein: CACGSSGTEAFF. In DNA form, the CDR3 reads TGTGCCTGCGGGTCGAGCGGCACTGAAGCTTTCTTT. The rearrangement uses TRBV30 and TRBJ1-1; D unresolved. The length of the CDR3 is 12 residues. Looked up from germline, CDR1 is GTSNPN and CDR2 is SVGIG (reference sequence). Trimming left V 6 bases short and J 4 bases short, with 12 bases between.

The chain has TRBV5-4 and TRBJ2-5; possibly TRBD2 for D (6 bases). Trimming cost V 4 bases and J 3 bases, with 13 bases left between them. This CDR3 is 14 amino acids long. Germline V gene data show CDR1 as SGHNT and CDR2 as YYREEE (reference sequence). The DNA for the CDR3 is TGTGCCAGCAGCGGGGACGGGAGAAAAGAGACCCAGTACTTC. This gives the protein CASSGDGRKETQYF.

The chain has TRBV18 and TRBJ2-3, with 10 bases that match TRBD2. J was trimmed by 0 bases and V by 4 bases; bases with no gene match: 13. The CDR3 totals 19 residues. Germline V CDR1 and CDR2: KGHSH, LQKENI. Here the CDR3 DNA reads TGTGCCAGCTCACTTAGGTCTAGCGGGGGACGGACTAGCACAGATACGCAGTATTTT. Translated: CASSLRSSGGRTSTDTQYF.

This chain uses TRBV9 with TRBJ1-1, with D perhaps matching TRBD1 (6 bases). The V gene lost 2 bases and the J gene lost 4 bases, with 18 bases spanning the gap. Per the germline V gene, CDR1 is SGDLS and CDR2 is YYNGEE. This CDR3 contains 16 residues. The CDR3 DNA follows: TGTGCCAGCAGCGTTAGACCGACGGCCAGGGGCACTGAAGCTTTCTTT. It codes for CASSVRPTARGTEAFF.

Comments on this clonotype: This clone may be a read error of a much larger clone one base away. V is TRBV5-1 and J is TRBJ1-1; perhaps TRBD1 as D (5 bases). CDR1 SGHRS and CDR2 YFSETQ come from the germline V gene. The CDR3 runs 14 residues. The CDR3 nucleotides are TGCACCAGCAGCTTGGGGGACTCTCGAGATGAAGCTTTCTTT. Residues: CTSSLGDSRDEAFF.

V is TRBV19 and J is TRBJ2-3, with 8 bases fitting TRBD1. The CDR3 consists of 15 residues. The ends lost 5 bases at V and 5 bases at J; junction bases unmatched: 9. Germline V CDR1 and CDR2: LNHDA, SQIVND (reference sequence). Here the CDR3 DNA reads TGTGCCAGTAGTCACACGAAGGACAGGGTAGATACGCAGTATTTT. This gives the protein CASSHTKDRVDTQYF.

The rearrangement links TRBV21-1 to TRBJ2-5. TRBV21-1 constitutes a pseudogene. This CDR3 has 12 amino acids. The CDR3 protein is CASSLIRETQYF. The CDR3 nucleotides read TGTGCCAGCAGCCTGATTAGGGAGACCCAGTACTTC.

The chain uses TRBV30 and TRBJ1-5, with D hard to call. This CDR3 is built from 13 residues. Looked up from germline, CDR1 is GTSNPN and CDR2 is SVGIG (reference sequence). V lost 2 bases and J lost 3, with 8 bases in between. The CDR3 region is CAWSKGNNQPQHF. CDR3 bases: TGTGCCTGGAGTAAGGGCAACAATCAGCCCCAGCATTTT.

CDR3 amino acids: CSASGGARETQYF. The CDR3 coding sequence is TGCAGTGCTAGCGGGGGGGCCAGAGAGACCCAGTACTTC. The chain joins TRBV20-1 to TRBJ2-5, with TRBD2 matching over 8 bases. The CDR3 length is 13 residues. V was pared by 3 bases and J by 4 bases, with 4 bases of the junction left unmatched. The germline V gene has CDR1 DFQATT and CDR2 SNEGSKA (reference sequence).

The chain links TRBV7-9 to TRBJ1-5; D is ambiguous. V dropped 1 base and J dropped 0 bases, with 4 bases sitting between them. This CDR3 is 14 amino acids long. Germline-derived CDR1 and CDR2 are SEHNR and FQNEAQ (reference sequence). CDR3 amino acids: CASSLESSNQPQHF. CDR3 bases: TGTGCCAGCAGCTTAGAGAGTAGCAATCAGCCCCAGCATTTT.

This clonotype has only a few counts. This chain links TRBV3-1 with TRBJ2-5; perhaps TRBD1 as D (5 bases). From germline, CDR1 is LGHDT and CDR2 YNNKEL (reference sequence). Trimming removed 2 bases from V and 7 bases from J, with 11 bases in between. The CDR3 is 13 residues long. The CDR3 here is CASSQPTRGTQYF. The CDR3 region has the DNA TGTGCCAGCAGCCAACCGACAAGGGGGACCCAGTACTTC.

There are a few counts of this clonotype. The genes are TRBV6-5 and TRBJ2-5; D is perhaps TRBD1 or TRBD2 (5 bases each). With 4 bases removed from V and 3 bases from J, the gap between germline ends came to 12 bases. The CDR3 loop spans 14 amino acids. Per the germline V gene, CDR1 is MNHEY and CDR2 is SVGAGI. As DNA, the CDR3 is TGTGCCAGCAGTTTCGGGACCGCAAAAGAGACCCAGTACTTC. Translation gives CASSFGTAKETQYF.

There are many counts of this clonotype. The chain carries TRBV20-1 and TRBJ1-2; D possibly corresponds to TRBD1 (6 bases). The CDR3 is made up of 12 amino acids. Germline loops: CDR1 DFQATT, CDR2 SNEGSKA (reference sequence). In DNA form, the CDR3 reads TGCTCCCGGACAGCGCTGAACTATGGCTACACCTTC. Residues: CSRTALNYGYTF.

A word on this clonotype: This sequence may be a read error, since a much larger clone differs from it by one base. The rearrangement joins TRBV27 to TRBJ2-7, with D hard to call. CDR3 length equals 11 residues. Germline-derived CDR1 and CDR2 are MNHEY and SMNVEV (reference sequence). CDR3 bases: TGTGCCAGCAAGGGCGCCTACGAGCAGTGCTTC. Translation gives CASKGAYEQCF.